This T cell receptor (beta chain) was captured by sequencing in a study of identifying expanded T cells in peripheral blood. Study-wide results and limits: Clone count variance between roughly 2-week samples rose with total template count. Technical replicates showed around 1.3 changed clones; two weeks about 16; four weeks 19.

Sequencing was performed with immunoSEQ multiplex PCR; in TCRdb, only in-frame clones are kept and a portion is missing. The data show tens of thousands of clones, approximately 91% seen once. With respect to this clone: Antigen specificity is unknown.

The trim removed 4 bases at V and 3 bases at J, leaving 8 bases unmatched. This CDR3 comprises 15 residues. CDR1 SGHTA and CDR2 FQGTGA come from the germline V gene. The J gene is TRBJ2-5, the V gene TRBV7-3, with TRBD1 identical over 7 bases. This clonotype originated in a person between 18 and 75 years old in good health. Material: blood. Written as DNA, the CDR3 is TGTGCCAGCAGCTGGACGACAGGGTCAAAAGAGACCCAGTACTTC. Translated, it gives CASSWTTGSKETQYF. The full variable domain, its missing parts supplied by reference TRBV7-3 and TRBJ2-5, is GAGVSQTPSNKVTEKGKYVELRCDPISGHTALYWYRQSLGQGPEFLIYFQGTGAADDSGLPNDRFFAVRPEGSVSTLKIQRTERGDSAVYLCASSWTTGSKETQYFGPGTRLLVL.